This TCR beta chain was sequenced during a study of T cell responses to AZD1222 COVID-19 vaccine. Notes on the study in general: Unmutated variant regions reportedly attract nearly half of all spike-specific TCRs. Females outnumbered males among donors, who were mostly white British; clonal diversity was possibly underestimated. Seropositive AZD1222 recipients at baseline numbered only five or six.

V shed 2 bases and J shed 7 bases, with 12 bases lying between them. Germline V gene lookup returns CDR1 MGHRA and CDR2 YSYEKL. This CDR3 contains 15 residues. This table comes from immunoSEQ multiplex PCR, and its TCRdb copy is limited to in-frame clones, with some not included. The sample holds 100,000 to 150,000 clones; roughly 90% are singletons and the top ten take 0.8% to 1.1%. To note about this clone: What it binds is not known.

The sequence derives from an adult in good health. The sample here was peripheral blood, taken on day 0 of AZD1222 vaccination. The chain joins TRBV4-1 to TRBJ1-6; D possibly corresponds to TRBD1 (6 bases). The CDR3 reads CASSQTRGQNSPLHF. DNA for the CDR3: TGCGCCAGCAGCCAAACCAGGGGCCAAAATTCACCCCTCCACTTT.